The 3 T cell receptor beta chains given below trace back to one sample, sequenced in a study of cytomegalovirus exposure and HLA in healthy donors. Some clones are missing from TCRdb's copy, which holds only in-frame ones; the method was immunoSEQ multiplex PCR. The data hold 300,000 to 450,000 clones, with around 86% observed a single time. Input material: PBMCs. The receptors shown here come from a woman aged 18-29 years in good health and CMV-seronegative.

The CDR3 DNA follows: TGTGCCAGCAGTGAAGCGAGGGACAGTTCTCGGAGTAGCTATGGCTACACCTTC. Translated: CASSEARDSSRSSYGYTF. The chain employs TRBV2 and TRBJ1-2; 7 bases are shared with TRBD1. This CDR3 spans 18 amino acids. Germline V gene data show CDR1 as SNHLY and CDR2 as FYNNEI. With V trimmed by 0 bases and J by 4 bases, 14 bases remained unmatched.

The CDR3 loop is CASSQEEGAGGRDGYTF. For the CDR3, the DNA is TGTGCCAGCAGCCAAGAGGAGGGGGCAGGGGGCAGGGACGGCTACACCTTC. This rearrangement joins TRBV4-2 to TRBJ1-2; 8 nucleotides agree with TRBD1. V trimming: 0 bases; J trimming: 8 bases; junction bases outside the gene matches: 14. There are 17 residues in the CDR3. Germline loops: CDR1 LGHNA, CDR2 YNFKEQ.

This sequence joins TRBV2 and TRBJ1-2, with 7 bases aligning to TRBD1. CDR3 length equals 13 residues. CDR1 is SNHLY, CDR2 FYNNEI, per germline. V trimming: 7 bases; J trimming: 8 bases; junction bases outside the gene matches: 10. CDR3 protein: CASTPILQGGYTF. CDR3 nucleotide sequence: TGTGCCAGCACCCCTATACTACAGGGGGGCTACACCTTC.